This section outlines one T cell receptor (beta chain) sequence together with its context. Its cognate antigen is unknown. This entry belongs to a study of response to subunit inactivated influenza vaccine. Regarding the study as a whole: Each seasonal influenza vaccination recruits few new T cells, the authors suggested.

This CDR3 is 14 amino acids long. Trimming stripped 8 bases from V and 7 bases from J, with 18 bases between. The V gene's germline CDR1 is SNHLY and CDR2 FYNNEI. Using its own MiXCR run on the RT-PCR reads, TCRdb lists one record per CDR3 protein. The sample comprises 750,000 to 850,000 distinct CDR3 sequences, less than 20% of which are singletons, and 11% rests with the top ten. The specimen was PBMCs from blood, collected more than 4 days after vaccination. The chain uses TRBV2 and TRBJ2-1, with D possibly TRBD2 on 7 matching bases. The origin of this receptor is a man between 45 and 60 years old who received an inactivated influenza vaccine. The CDR3 sequence is CASVQGGASNEQFF. The DNA for the CDR3 is TGTGCCAGCGTCCAAGGGGGGGCCTCAAATGAGCAGTTCTTC.